The entry that follows covers one T cell receptor beta chain sequence. Sequencing was performed with immunoSEQ multiplex PCR; in TCRdb, only in-frame clones are kept and a portion is missing. The sample carries 120,000 or so clones, 88% recorded once. The data were obtained in a study of blood T cell repertoires in COVID-19. About the study: The United States, Italy and Spain were the sources of the acute and convalescent COVID-19 samples.

The CDR3 length is 16 residues. CDR1 and CDR2 (germline): WSHSY, SAAADI. The germline V and J ends were trimmed by 2 bases and 4 bases, with 14 bases remaining between them. The V gene is TRBV10-2, the J gene TRBJ2-2, with D maybe TRBD1 (5 bases). The sample was peripheral blood. This TCR came from a human donor in a cohort sampled during active COVID-19. CDR3: CASSERAGYGTGELFF. CDR3 coding DNA: TGCGCCAGCAGTGAGCGTGCAGGGTATGGCACCGGGGAGCTGTTTTTT.